Detailed here is one T cell receptor (beta chain). At one of its ends the junction is not consistent with the germline gene, which may arise from a read error. The data were obtained in a study of immune heterogeneity within non-small cell lung tumors. Genomic DNA from bulk tumor acted as the template, and 600 ng was loaded per sample. Doctors removed several biopsies from each primary tumor during surgery, keeping them far apart. Samples came from untreated patients having curative surgery for newly diagnosed non-small cell lung cancer. CDR3 length: 17 residues. Germline CDR1 is MDHEN and CDR2 is SYDVKM. The authors amplified TCR beta CDR3 by multiplex PCR with 32 V and 13 J primers. Via MiXCR, TCRdb re-called the multiplex PCR reads, giving one row per CDR3 protein. The table records roughly 11,000 distinct CDR3 sequences, around 30% of them present only once.

The sequenced material came from lung tumor tissue. The gene calls are TRBV28 and TRBJ1-5; 8 nucleotides match TRBD1. This receptor was obtained from a woman between 45 and 65 years old with non-small cell lung cancer. The DNA for the CDR3 is TGTGCCAGCAGAGTGAGGCAGGGGGCCTATAGCAGTCAGCCCCAGCATTTT. Translated, it gives CASRVRQGAYSSQPQHF.